One and the same sample provided the 27 T cell receptor beta chains below, sequenced in a study of blood T cell repertoires in COVID-19. Assay used: immunoSEQ multiplex PCR; TCRdb lists only in-frame clones, some missing. Altogether roughly 160,000 clones are present, 65% to 85% being singletons, with the ten largest covering 10% to 15%. Sequencing used PBMCs or T cells enriched from blood (not recorded which). Receptor source: a woman aged 55-75 years who had recovered from COVID-19.

This clone was found once. The CDR3 DNA reads as TGTGCCAGCAGTTGGAACGTCGGGGAGACCCAGTACTTC. Protein sequence: CASSWNVGETQYF. The chain links TRBV2 to TRBJ2-5; D unclear. The germline CDR1 and CDR2 sequences are SNHLY and FYNNEI. This CDR3 is built from 13 residues. Trimming cost V 5 bases and J 5 bases, with 12 bases left between them.

The chain uses TRBV6-5 and TRBJ1-1, with TRBD1 matching 7 bases. J gave up 5 bases and V 6 bases, and 12 bases lay outside the gene matches. Germline-derived CDR1 and CDR2 are MNHEY and SVGAGI. CDR3 length: 15 amino acids. CDR3 in amino acids: CASRDYLGQNTEAFF. CDR3 DNA: TGTGCCAGCAGGGATTACCTGGGACAGAATACTGAAGCTTTCTTT.

The V gene is TRBV2, the J gene TRBJ1-4; 7 nucleotides align to TRBD1. CDR1 is SNHLY and CDR2 is FYNNEI in the germline V gene. Trimming at V came to 7 bases and at J to 4 bases, leaving 9 bases not matched to a gene. This CDR3 is 15 amino acids long. For the CDR3, the DNA is TGTGCCAGCAATCGGGAGGGGGCTTTTAATGAAAAACTGTTTTTT. It codes for CASNREGAFNEKLFF.

The chain recombines TRBV28 with TRBJ1-1, with D perhaps TRBD1 (6 bases). V was shortened by 5 bases and J by 4 bases, with 17 bases between the two germline ends. The CDR3 runs to 15 residues. Germline V CDR1 and CDR2: MDHEN, SYDVKM. The DNA of the CDR3 is TGTGCCAGCAGTCCTCCCACACAGGGTGGCACTGAAGCTTTCTTT. Translating it yields CASSPPTQGGTEAFF.

The gene calls are TRBV2 and TRBJ1-1, with D possibly TRBD1 on 6 matching bases. CDR1 SNHLY and CDR2 FYNNEI come from the germline V gene. There are 12 residues in the CDR3. V lost 6 bases and J lost 4, with 9 bases in between. CDR3 in amino acids: CASRRGGTEAFF. DNA of the CDR3: TGTGCCAGCAGGAGGGGGGGCACTGAAGCTTTCTTT. The whole variable domain, filled in from reference TRBV2 and TRBJ1-1, reads EPEVTQTPSHQVTQMGQEVILRCVPISNHLYFYWYRQILGQKVEFLVSFYNNEISEKSEIFDDQFSVERPDGSNFTLKIRSTKLEDSAMYFCASRRGGTEAFFGQGTRLTVV.

This clone was counted only a few times. The gene calls are TRBV19 and TRBJ1-2; TRBD1 agrees at 7 bases. Germline CDR1 reads LNHDA; CDR2 reads SQIVND (reference sequence). This CDR3 contains 13 residues. V shed 5 bases, J shed 8 bases, and the junction held 8 bases outside the gene matches. CDR3 residues: CASSPDRVGGYTF. The CDR3 DNA sequence: TGTGCCAGTAGTCCTGACAGGGTCGGCGGCTACACCTTC.

V and J are TRBV2 and TRBJ2-1, with D perhaps TRBD1 (7 bases). V lost 3 bases and J lost 0, with 12 bases in between. From germline, CDR1 is SNHLY and CDR2 FYNNEI. This CDR3 comprises 16 residues. CDR3 in amino acids: CASSDQGGSSYNEQFF. Written as DNA, the CDR3 is TGTGCCAGCAGTGATCAGGGGGGAAGCTCCTACAATGAGCAGTTCTTC.

This chain uses TRBV10-1 with TRBJ1-6, with D hard to call. CDR1 and CDR2 from the germline V gene are WNHNN and SYGVQD (reference sequence). With 2 bases removed from V and 8 bases from J, the gap between germline ends came to 7 bases. The CDR3 totals 13 residues. The CDR3 loop reads CASSEDIYSPLHF. In DNA, the CDR3 is TGCGCCAGCAGTGAGGACATCTATTCACCCCTCCACTTT.

This chain uses TRBV10-3 with TRBJ2-2, with D perhaps matching TRBD2 (6 bases). The CDR3 sequence is 14 residues long. The germline V and J ends were trimmed by 0 bases and 6 bases, with 8 bases remaining between them. The germline CDR1 and CDR2 sequences are ENHRY and SYGVKD. In nucleotides, the CDR3 is TGTGCCATCAGTGAGTCCGGGGAGGCCGGGGAGCTGTTTTTT. Its protein product is CAISESGEAGELFF.

This chain links TRBV25-1 with TRBJ1-1; D unclear. The CDR3 runs 14 residues. CDR1 and CDR2 from the germline V gene are MGHDK and SYGVNS. Trimming left V 3 bases short and J 3 bases short, with 11 bases between. The DNA of the CDR3 is TGTGCCAGCAGTGACTACCGGGAGGACACTGAAGCTTTCTTT. Translation gives CASSDYREDTEAFF. The entire variable domain, with the rest obtained from reference TRBV25-1 and TRBJ1-1, is as follows: EADIYQTPRYLVIGTGKKITLECSQTMGHDKMYWYQQDPGMELHLIHYSYGVNSTEKGDLSSESTVSRIRTEHFPLTLESARPSHTSQYLCASSDYREDTEAFFGQGTRLTVV.

The chain is built from TRBV5-1 and TRBJ2-7, with TRBD1 identical over 7 bases. Germline CDR1 is SGHRS and CDR2 is YFSETQ. Trimming took 4 bases from V and 4 from J; bases not matched to a gene: 11. The CDR3 runs to 15 residues. The CDR3 is CASSLGQIGRYEQYF. The CDR3 nucleotides read TGCGCCAGCAGCCTGGGACAGATCGGAAGGTACGAGCAGTACTTC.

The rearrangement joins TRBV6-5 to TRBJ1-2; D is perhaps TRBD1 (5 bases). Germline V gives CDR1 MNHEY, CDR2 SVGAGI. V was trimmed by 9 bases and J by 3 bases, leaving 14 bases between them. This CDR3 contains 13 residues. For the CDR3, the DNA is TGTGCCAGTACGGGGACTGTGCACTATGGCTACACCTTC. Translating it yields CASTGTVHYGYTF.

V is TRBV2 and J is TRBJ1-1, with 8 bases fitting TRBD1. Germline V gene sequence: CDR1 SNHLY, CDR2 FYNNEI. The CDR3 runs 14 residues. The ends lost 6 bases at V and 10 bases at J; junction bases unmatched: 13. Here the CDR3 reads CASRKVTGVLGAFF. The CDR3 DNA reads as TGTGCCAGCAGAAAAGTGACAGGGGTACTTGGAGCTTTCTTT. Full variable domain (missing parts from reference TRBV2 and TRBJ1-1): EPEVTQTPSHQVTQMGQEVILRCVPISNHLYFYWYRQILGQKVEFLVSFYNNEISEKSEIFDDQFSVERPDGSNFTLKIRSTKLEDSAMYFCASRKVTGVLGAFFGQGTRLTVV.

J is TRBJ1-4 and V is TRBV3-1 (or the pseudogene TRBV3-2); 8 bases fit TRBD1. With V trimmed by 4 bases and J by 1 base, 5 bases remained unmatched. This CDR3 region has 16 residues. Germline V gene sequence: CDR1 LGHDT, CDR2 YNNKEL (reference sequence). The chain's CDR3 is CASSPGQVVTNEKLFF. The CDR3 DNA is TGTGCCAGCAGCCCGGGACAGGTAGTAACTAATGAAAAACTGTTTTTT.

The gene calls are TRBV18 and TRBJ2-5, with D unresolved. The CDR3 is made up of 12 amino acids. Trimming took 4 bases from V and 5 from J, leaving 8 bases between them. Germline CDR1 KGHSH, CDR2 LQKENI. The CDR3 region is CASSLSLETQYF. CDR3 DNA sequence: TGTGCCAGCTCACTGTCATTGGAGACCCAGTACTTC.

The V and J genes are TRBV5-1 and TRBJ2-7; D uncertain. CDR1 and CDR2 from the germline V gene are SGHRS and YFSETQ. Trimming left V 2 bases short and J 2 bases short, with 8 bases between. This CDR3 is built from 13 residues. CDR3 protein: CASSFDFTYEQYF. In nucleotides, the CDR3 is TGCGCCAGCAGCTTCGACTTTACCTACGAGCAGTACTTC.

This clone was detected only a few times. V and J are TRBV3-1 (or the pseudogene TRBV3-2) and TRBJ1-2, with 7 bases that match TRBD1. Germline V CDR1 and CDR2: LGHDT, YNNKEL (reference sequence). The CDR3 consists of 14 residues. The J segment lost 6 bases and the V segment lost 1 base, leaving 5 bases of the junction unmatched. Here the CDR3 DNA reads TGTGCCAGCAGCCAAGTCCAGGGGGGCGATGGCTACACCTTC. Translating it yields CASSQVQGGDGYTF.

The genes are TRBV27 and TRBJ1-2, with 8 bases fitting TRBD1. CDR3 length equals 15 residues. The trim removed 5 bases at V and 4 bases at J, leaving 9 bases unmatched. Germline CDR1 and CDR2: MNHEY and SMNVEV (reference sequence). The CDR3 here is CASSLYSGTGYGYTF. CDR3 bases: TGTGCCAGCAGTCTCTATTCCGGGACAGGCTATGGCTACACCTTC.

This clone was seen ten or more times. V usage is TRBV5-8 and J usage is TRBJ1-5; D call uncertain. The CDR3 has 11 amino acids. V lost 4 bases to trimming and J lost 5 bases, with 4 bases between them. CDR1 is SGHTS, CDR2 YDEGEE, per germline. The chain's CDR3 is CASSPDQPQHF. The CDR3 DNA follows: TGTGCCAGCAGCCCAGATCAGCCCCAGCATTTT.

This chain joins TRBV5-1 and TRBJ2-3, with 14 nucleotides matching TRBD2. Germline assignment: CDR1 SGHRS and CDR2 YFSETQ. CDR3 length: 18 residues. V dropped 4 bases and J dropped 1; count of bases not matched to a gene: 8. CDR3 DNA: TGCGCCAGCAGCCCAGGGACTAGCGGGAGTGGTGGCACAGATACGCAGTATTTT. Protein product: CASSPGTSGSGGTDTQYF.

The rearrangement joins TRBV2 to TRBJ1-5; 9 nucleotides line up with TRBD1. The CDR3 has 14 residues. Germline V CDR1 and CDR2: SNHLY, FYNNEI. Unmatched junction bases numbered 3, after V lost 6 bases and J lost 3 bases. CDR3 DNA: TGTGCCAGCAGGGGGACAGGGAACAATCAGCCCCAGCATTTT. This codes for CASRGTGNNQPQHF.

The chain carries TRBV7-9 and TRBJ2-1; the match to TRBD2 covers 10 bases. In germline, CDR1 is SEHNR, CDR2 FQNEAQ (reference sequence). Trimming at V came to 1 base and at J to 11 bases, leaving 5 bases not matched to a gene. The CDR3 has 14 residues. The DNA of the CDR3 is TGTGCCAGCAGCTTAGGCGCTAGCGGGAGTAAGCAGTTCTTC. It translates to CASSLGASGSKQFF.

This clone came up a few times. This rearrangement joins TRBV7-3 to TRBJ2-3, with a weak D call TRBD1 (6 bases). The V and J ends lost 1 base and 4 bases respectively, with 15 bases between them. Germline V gene data show CDR1 as SGHTA and CDR2 as FQGTGA. The CDR3 spans 16 residues. CDR3 protein: CASSLKSRGSSDTQYF. The CDR3 nucleotides are TGTGCCAGCAGCTTAAAATCTAGGGGGAGCTCAGATACGCAGTATTTT.

The chain joins TRBV7-9 to TRBJ2-2, with 7 bases that match TRBD2. Trimming at V came to 4 bases and at J to 4 bases, leaving 6 bases not matched to a gene. The CDR3 loop spans 15 amino acids. Germline lookup yields CDR1 SEHNR and CDR2 FQNEAQ (reference sequence). The CDR3 reads CASSSSGIGTGELFF. CDR3 coding DNA: TGTGCCAGCAGCTCCAGCGGGATAGGCACCGGGGAGCTGTTTTTT.

The J gene is TRBJ2-6, the V gene TRBV19; no reliable D call. Germline V gives CDR1 LNHDA, CDR2 SQIVND (reference sequence). V was cut by 5 bases and J by 0 bases, with 11 bases left in between. CDR3 length: 16 residues. The DNA of the CDR3 is TGTGCCAGTAGTGACCCACAGAGCTCTGGGGCCAACGTCCTGACTTTC. Translating it yields CASSDPQSSGANVLTF.

The rearrangement joins TRBV5-8 to TRBJ2-5; maybe TRBD1 (5 bases). Germline CDR1 SGHTS, CDR2 YDEGEE. V lost 0 bases to trimming and J lost 5 bases, with 11 bases between them. The CDR3 loop spans 14 amino acids. The CDR3 region has the DNA TGTGCCAGCAGCTTGGGGGGCCTGGGGGAGACCCAGTACTTC. As protein: CASSLGGLGETQYF. Looking up the rest from reference TRBV5-8 and TRBJ2-5 gives the full variable domain: EAGVTQSPTHLIKTRGQQATLRCSPISGHTSVYWYQQALGLGLQFLLWYDEGEERNRGNFPPRFSGRQFPNYSSELNVNALELEDSALYLCASSLGGLGETQYFGPGTRLLVL.

Here the CDR3 reads CASSLGPQNTGELFF. DNA for the CDR3: TGTGCCAGCAGCTTGGGGCCCCAGAACACCGGGGAGCTGTTTTTT. V and J are TRBV11-2 and TRBJ2-2; tentatively, D is TRBD1 (5 bases). Germline CDR1 reads SGHAT; CDR2 reads FQNNGV. This CDR3 spans 15 amino acids. The germline V and J ends were trimmed by 3 bases and 1 base, with 9 bases remaining between them.